A selection of T cell receptor beta chains follows, all from one sample in a study of shared clonotypes between healthy human individuals. The table came from immunoSEQ multiplex PCR; TCRdb's copy has only in-frame clones and leaves some out. Of roughly 2,500,000 clones listed, approximately 94% are singletons. The specimen was naive CD4+ T cells from PBMCs. The receptor set was obtained from a man between 18 and 29 years old in good health. Some clones in this sample may be carry-over from other donors' samples. Each CDR3 is given with its conserved first and last residue. The D gene is left open where the match is weak. For some rows the clone size is stated as once, few or many, or as a class when expanded; others skip it.

v_gene	abundance	j_gene	d_gene	CDR3aa	CDR3nt
TRBV4-1	NA	TRBJ2-4	NA	CASSQGPTGAKNIQYF	TGCGCCAGCAGCCAAGGTCCAACAGGGGCCAAAAACATTCAGTACTTC
TRBV5-1	NA	TRBJ1-1	NA	CASSLNGGETEAFF	TGCGCCAGCAGCTTGAATGGGGGGGAGACTGAAGCTTTCTTT
TRBV9	NA	TRBJ2-1	TRBD2	CASSSAGANEQFF	TGTGCCAGCAGTTCAGCGGGAGCTAATGAGCAGTTCTTC
TRBV18	few	TRBJ1-5	NA	CASSPQGLNQPQHF	TGTGCCAGCTCACCACAGGGACTCAATCAGCCCCAGCATTTT
TRBV29-1	NA	TRBJ1-1	NA	CSVSGQYGTEAFF	TGCAGCGTTAGTGGCCAGTACGGAACTGAAGCTTTCTTT
TRBV15	NA	TRBJ2-6	NA	CATSKRNREDLARANVLTF	TGTGCCACCAGCAAACGAAACCGGGAAGACCTGGCCAGGGCCAACGTCCTGACTTTC
TRBV7-3	NA	TRBJ2-2	NA	CASSYPPGELFF	TGTGCCAGCAGCTATCCACCCGGGGAGCTGTTTTTT
TRBV11-2	NA	TRBJ2-3	TRBD2	CASSSTSGSLTDTQYF	TGTGCCAGCAGCTCGACTAGCGGGAGTTTAACAGATACGCAGTATTTT
TRBV27	NA	TRBJ1-4	NA	CASRGGLPRAANEKLFF	TGTGCCAGCAGGGGGGGGCTCCCAAGGGCGGCTAATGAAAAACTGTTTTTT
TRBV7-2	NA	TRBJ2-3	NA	CASSLYAGEDTQYF	TGTGCCAGCAGCTTATACGCAGGCGAAGATACGCAGTATTTT
TRBV7-9	NA	TRBJ2-3	NA	CASSLRVGAWDTQYF	TGTGCCAGCTCGTTAAGAGTCGGGGCGTGGGATACGCAGTATTTT
TRBV2	NA	TRBJ2-1	TRBD2	CASSVLAVNEQFF	TGTGCCAGCAGTGTACTAGCGGTAAATGAGCAGTTCTTC
TRBV27	NA	TRBJ2-7	TRBD2	CASSFSGLAAPGYEQYF	TGTGCCAGCAGTTTTTCGGGACTAGCGGCACCCGGCTACGAGCAGTACTTC
TRBV28	NA	TRBJ1-5	NA	CASSLFSGTVSNQPQHF	TGTGCCAGCAGTTTATTTTCGGGGACGGTTAGCAATCAGCCCCAGCATTTT
TRBV2	NA	TRBJ2-2	NA	CASSDNQGRTGELFF	TGTGCCAGCAGTGATAATCAGGGGCGAACCGGGGAGCTGTTTTTT
TRBV18	NA	TRBJ1-1	TRBD1	CASSPTTGGDTEAFF	TGTGCCAGCTCACCGACTACAGGGGGGGACACTGAAGCTTTCTTT